This T cell receptor (beta chain) was documented in a study of T cells after yellow fever vaccination. The overall study: Fractions of low cell number were prepared using SMART-Seq v4 Ultra Low Input. Study-level results: Abundant bulk-derived clonotypes could contaminate FACS-sorted repertoires. CD4 and CD8 compartments shared a small share of clonotypes, likely from convergent recombination. Reappearance after the booster was observed for most primary-vaccination clones (96% CD4, around 90% CD8).

TCRdb re-called the 5' RACE reads with MiXCR, one entry per CDR3 protein. The sample lists under 55,000 distinct CDR3 sequences, around 6.7% occurring once. CDR3 size: 16 residues. V lost 1 base and J 0 bases, leaving 10 bases between the germline ends. Germline-derived CDR1 and CDR2 are MGHRA and YSYEKL. This clonotype turned up a few times. The chain uses TRBV4-1 and TRBJ2-1; unclear D gene. The material was CD8+ T cells not binding an NS4B(214-222) dextramer, sorted from PBMCs, obtained 35 to 50 days after the first yellow fever vaccination. This clonotype was obtained from a man aged 18 to 29 who received the YFV17D yellow fever vaccine. CDR3 loop: CASSQVSTSSYNEQFF. CDR3 DNA: TGCGCCAGCAGCCAAGTATCCACGAGCTCCTACAATGAGCAGTTCTTC.